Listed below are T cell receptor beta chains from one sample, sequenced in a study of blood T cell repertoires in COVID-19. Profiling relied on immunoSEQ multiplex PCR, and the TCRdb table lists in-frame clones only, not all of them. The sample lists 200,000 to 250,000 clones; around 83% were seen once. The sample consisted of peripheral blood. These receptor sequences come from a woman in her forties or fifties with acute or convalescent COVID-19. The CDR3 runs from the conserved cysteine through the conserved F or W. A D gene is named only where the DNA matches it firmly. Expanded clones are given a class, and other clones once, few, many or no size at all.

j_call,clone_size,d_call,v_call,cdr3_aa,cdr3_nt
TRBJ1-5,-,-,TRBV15,CATSRDTDFNQPQHF,TGTGCCACCAGCAGAGATACAGATTTCAATCAGCCCCAGCATTTT
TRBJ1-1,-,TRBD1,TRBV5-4,CASSGTGQMNTEAFF,TGTGCCAGCAGCGGAACGGGACAGATGAACACTGAAGCTTTCTTT
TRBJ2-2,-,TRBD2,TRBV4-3,CASSQVVGGTSDTGELFF,TGCGCCAGCAGCCAAGTCGTCGGGGGGACTAGCGACACCGGGGAGCTGTTTTTT
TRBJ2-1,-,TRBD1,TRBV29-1,CSVRGQGAYNEQFF,TGCAGCGTTAGGGGACAGGGGGCCTACAATGAGCAGTTCTTC
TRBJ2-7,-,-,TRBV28,CASSLRYEQYF,TGTGCCAGCAGCCTGCGCTACGAGCAGTACTTC
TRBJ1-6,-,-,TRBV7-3,CASSSSYNSPLHF,TGTGCCAGCAGTAGCTCCTATAATTCACCCCTCCACTTT
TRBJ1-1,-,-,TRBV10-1,CASSEQQGGITEAFF,TGCGCCAGCAGTGAACAACAGGGTGGTATCACTGAAGCTTTCTTT
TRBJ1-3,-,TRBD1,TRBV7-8,CASSRTGARSGNTIYF,TGTGCCAGCAGCAGGACAGGAGCCCGCTCTGGAAACACCATATATTTT
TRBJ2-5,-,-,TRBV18,CASSPARTPETVKETQYF,TGTGCCAGCTCACCAGCCCGGACTCCCGAAACGGTAAAAGAGACCCAGTACTTC
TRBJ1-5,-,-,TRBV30,CAWSPRGFQPQHF,TGTGCCTGGAGTCCCAGGGGTTTTCAGCCCCAGCATTTT
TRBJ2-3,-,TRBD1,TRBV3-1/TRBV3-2,CASSQLTGTGPDTQYF,TGTGCCAGCAGCCAACTTACCGGGACAGGACCAGATACGCAGTATTTT
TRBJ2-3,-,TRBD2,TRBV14,CASSPGTSGSTDTQYF,TGTGCCAGCAGCCCCGGGACTAGCGGGAGCACAGATACGCAGTATTTT
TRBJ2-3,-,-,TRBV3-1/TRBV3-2,CASSIHRPGTDTQYF,TGTGCCAGCAGCATCCACAGGCCCGGGACAGATACGCAGTATTTT
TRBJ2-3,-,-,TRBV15,CATSRDQALGVTDTQYF,TGTGCCACCAGCAGAGATCAAGCTCTCGGGGTCACAGATACGCAGTATTTT
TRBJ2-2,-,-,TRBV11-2,CASSGVPANTGELFF,TGTGCCAGCAGTGGTGTTCCAGCGAACACCGGGGAGCTGTTTTTT
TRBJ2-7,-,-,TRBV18,CASSPRGGQGKNEQYF,TGTGCCAGCTCACCACGTGGAGGGCAGGGTAAGAACGAGCAGTACTTC
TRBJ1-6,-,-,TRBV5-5,CASSLDISNSPLHF,TGTGCCAGCAGCTTGGACATATCCAATTCACCCCTCCACTTT
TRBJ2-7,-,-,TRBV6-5,CASRTYGGKHEQYF,TGTGCCAGCAGGACGTATGGGGGGAAACACGAGCAGTACTTC
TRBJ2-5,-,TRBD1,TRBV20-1,CSAGGMETQYF,TGCAGTGCAGGGGGCATGGAGACCCAGTACTTC
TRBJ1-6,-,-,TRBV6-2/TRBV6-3,CASSFLGGRNSPLHF,TGTGCCAGCAGTTTTCTGGGAGGGAGGAATTCACCCCTCCACTTT
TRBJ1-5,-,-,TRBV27,CASSWENQPQHF,TGTGCCAGCAGTTGGGAGAATCAGCCCCAGCATTTT
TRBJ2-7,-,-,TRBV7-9,CASSFMGQEQYF,TGTGCCAGCAGCTTCATGGGACAAGAGCAGTACTTC
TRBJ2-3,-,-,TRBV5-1,CASSLTGGAEVTDTQYF,TGCGCCAGCAGCTTGACGGGGGGCGCGGAAGTCACAGATACGCAGTATTTT
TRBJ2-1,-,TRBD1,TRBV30,CAWRGTGPGGQFF,TGTGCCTGGAGGGGGACAGGGCCTGGAGGGCAGTTCTTC
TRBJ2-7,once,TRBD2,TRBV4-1,CASTSLAGGSYEQYF,TGCGCCAGCACCTCACTAGCGGGAGGGTCCTACGAGCAGTACTTC
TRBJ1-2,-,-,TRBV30,CAWTVRGNTHGYTF,TGTGCCTGGACCGTAAGGGGTAACACACATGGCTACACCTTC
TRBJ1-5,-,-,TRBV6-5,CASSYSVAGRGPQHF,TGTGCCAGCAGTTACTCGGTGGCAGGGCGGGGGCCCCAGCATTTT
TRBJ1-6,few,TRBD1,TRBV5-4,CASSPGQGAQGSPLHF,TGTGCCAGCAGCCCGGGACAGGGGGCTCAGGGTTCACCCCTCCACTTT
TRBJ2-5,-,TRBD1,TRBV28,CASSRDRDETQYF,TGTGCCAGCAGTCGAGACAGGGACGAGACCCAGTACTTC
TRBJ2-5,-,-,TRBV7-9,CASSPGHDQETQYF,TGTGCCAGCAGCCCGGGACACGACCAAGAGACCCAGTACTTC
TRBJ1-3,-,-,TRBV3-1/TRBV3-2,CASSQAGGNTIYF,TGTGCCAGCAGCCAAGCGGGGGGAAACACCATATATTTT
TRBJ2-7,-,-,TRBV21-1,CASSLFLGQGRYEQYF,TGTGCCAGCAGCCTCTTCTTAGGACAGGGAAGGTACGAGCAGTACTTC
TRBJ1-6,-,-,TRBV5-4,CASSLPGGYNSPLHF,TGTGCCAGCAGCTTACCCGGGGGCTATAATTCACCCCTCCACTTT
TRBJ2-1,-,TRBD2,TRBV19,CASSAPGGLAGYNEQFF,TGTGCCAGTAGTGCTCCAGGGGGACTAGCGGGATACAATGAGCAGTTCTTC
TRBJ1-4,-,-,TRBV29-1,CSAFPEDRHNEKLFF,TGCAGCGCCTTCCCAGAGGACAGACATAATGAAAAACTGTTTTTT
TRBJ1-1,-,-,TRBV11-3,CASSLGQGFEAFF,TGTGCCAGCAGCTTAGGGCAGGGGTTTGAAGCTTTCTTT
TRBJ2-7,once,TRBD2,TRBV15,CATSRDRLAATYEQYF,TGTGCCACCAGCAGAGATAGGCTAGCGGCTACCTACGAGCAGTACTTC
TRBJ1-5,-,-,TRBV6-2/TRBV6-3,CASSYSWAGETDQPQHF,TGTGCCAGCAGTTACTCGTGGGCAGGGGAAACGGATCAGCCCCAGCATTTT
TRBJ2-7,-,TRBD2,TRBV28,CASSVGLAGEQYF,TGTGCCAGCAGTGTTGGACTAGCGGGCGAGCAGTACTTC
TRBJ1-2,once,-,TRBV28,CASSLAAEGYTF,TGTGCCAGCAGTTTGGCAGCGGAGGGCTACACCTTC
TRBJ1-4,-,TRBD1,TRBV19,CASSRDSATNEKLFF,TGTGCCAGTAGTAGGGACAGTGCAACTAATGAAAAACTGTTTTTT
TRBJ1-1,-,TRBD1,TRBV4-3,CASSQTGTGAGGRAFF,TGCGCCAGCAGCCAAACTGGGACAGGGGCAGGGGGTAGAGCTTTCTTT
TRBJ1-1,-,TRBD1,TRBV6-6,CASSQGTGETSAFF,TGTGCCAGCAGCCAGGGGACAGGGGAAACTTCGGCTTTCTTT
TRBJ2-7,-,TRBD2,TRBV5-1,CASSSPSGSSFYEQYF,TGCGCCAGCAGCTCACCTAGCGGGAGCTCGTTCTACGAGCAGTACTTC
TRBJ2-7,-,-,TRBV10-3,CAISESWQGGYEQYF,TGTGCCATCAGTGAGTCTTGGCAGGGGGGCTACGAGCAGTACTTC